These T cell receptor beta chains were read from a single sample in a study of OX40 agonist ivuxolimab in advanced cancers. Repertoires were generated with immunoSEQ multiplex PCR, while TCRdb's copy carries only in-frame clones and drops some. The sample comprises more than 65,000 clones, under 95% of which are singletons, and 1.1% rests with the top ten. Sequenced material: CD4+ or CD8+ T cells sorted from blood, taken in a trial of the OX40 agonist ivuxolimab. These receptors were obtained from an adult with an advanced solid tumor such as melanoma, head and neck, liver or kidney cancer. Each CDR3 is given with its conserved first and last residue. The order of the fields is J gene, CDR3 length, V gene, D gene, clone size, CDR3 protein, CDR3 DNA. The D gene is left open where the match is weak. The listing skips clone size in some rows; elsewhere it reads once, few, many or a size class.

j_gene: TRBJ1-1
len: 16
v_gene: TRBV19
d_gene: TRBD1
abundance: NA
CDR3aa: CASKWGQGSLGTEAFF
CDR3nt: TGTGCCAGTAAATGGGGACAGGGGTCCCTAGGGACTGAAGCTTTCTTT

j_gene: TRBJ2-5
len: 15
v_gene: TRBV11-2
d_gene: NA
abundance: NA
CDR3aa: CASSLGSVISETQYF
CDR3nt: TGTGCCAGCAGCTTAGGTTCCGTTATCTCAGAGACCCAGTACTTC

j_gene: TRBJ2-3
len: 13
v_gene: TRBV28
d_gene: TRBD2
abundance: once
CDR3aa: CASGSGGGYTQYF
CDR3nt: TGTGCCAGCGGATCCGGGGGGGGGTATACGCAGTATTTT

j_gene: TRBJ1-4
len: 15
v_gene: TRBV6-1
d_gene: NA
abundance: NA
CDR3aa: CASREGGTTNEKLFF
CDR3nt: TGTGCCAGCAGGGAGGGGGGGACAACTAATGAAAAACTGTTTTTT

j_gene: TRBJ2-3
len: 14
v_gene: TRBV30
d_gene: TRBD2
abundance: NA
CDR3aa: CAWSVLEGRVTQYF
CDR3nt: TGTGCCTGGAGTGTACTGGAGGGGAGGGTTACGCAGTATTTT

j_gene: TRBJ2-7
len: 14
v_gene: TRBV2
d_gene: TRBD1
abundance: once
CDR3aa: CASSVQGGSYEQYF
CDR3nt: TGTGCCAGCAGTGTACAGGGGGGTTCCTACGAGCAGTACTTC

j_gene: TRBJ2-7
len: 14
v_gene: TRBV11-2
d_gene: TRBD2
abundance: few
CDR3aa: CASSPTTGGDEQYF
CDR3nt: TGTGCCAGCAGCCCTACAACGGGAGGGGACGAGCAGTACTTC

j_gene: TRBJ1-4
len: 15
v_gene: TRBV6-1
d_gene: NA
abundance: NA
CDR3aa: CASETGYSTNEKLFF
CDR3nt: TGTGCCAGCGAGACAGGTTATTCAACTAATGAAAAACTGTTTTTT

j_gene: TRBJ2-7
len: 14
v_gene: TRBV11-2
d_gene: NA
abundance: NA
CDR3aa: CASSLAQISYEQYF
CDR3nt: TGTGCCAGCAGCTTAGCTCAGATCTCCTACGAGCAGTACTTC

j_gene: TRBJ2-1
len: 18
v_gene: TRBV7-5
d_gene: NA
abundance: NA
CDR3aa: CARSLKGVRDRGYNEQFF
CDR3nt: TGTGCCAGAAGCTTAAAAGGAGTACGGGACAGGGGGTACAATGAGCAGTTCTTC

j_gene: TRBJ1-1
len: 14
v_gene: TRBV4-2
d_gene: NA
abundance: NA
CDR3aa: CASSQAQTNTEAFF
CDR3nt: TGTGCCAGCAGCCAAGCCCAGACGAACACTGAAGCTTTCTTT

j_gene: TRBJ2-1
len: 15
v_gene: TRBV18
d_gene: NA
abundance: NA
CDR3aa: CASSLPSPLYNEQFF
CDR3nt: TGTGCCAGCTCACTCCCCAGTCCCCTTTACAATGAGCAGTTCTTC

j_gene: TRBJ2-2
len: 15
v_gene: TRBV5-1
d_gene: NA
abundance: NA
CDR3aa: CASSSLSGNTGELFF
CDR3nt: TGCGCCAGCAGCTCCCTTAGCGGGAACACCGGGGAGCTGTTTTTT

j_gene: TRBJ2-3
len: 15
v_gene: TRBV7-3
d_gene: TRBD1
abundance: NA
CDR3aa: CASSSGQGGADTQYF
CDR3nt: TGTGCCAGCAGCTCCGGACAGGGGGGAGCAGATACGCAGTATTTT

j_gene: TRBJ1-2
len: 15
v_gene: TRBV9
d_gene: NA
abundance: once
CDR3aa: CASSVDWGLNYGYTF
CDR3nt: TGTGCCAGCAGCGTAGATTGGGGGCTGAACTATGGCTACACCTTC

j_gene: TRBJ2-1
len: 15
v_gene: TRBV30
d_gene: TRBD2
abundance: NA
CDR3aa: CAFSVEAGGPGEQFF
CDR3nt: TGTGCCTTCAGTGTTGAGGCGGGAGGCCCAGGCGAGCAGTTCTTC

j_gene: TRBJ2-2
len: 15
v_gene: TRBV2
d_gene: NA
abundance: few
CDR3aa: CASSSYRPNTGELFF
CDR3nt: TGTGCCAGCAGTTCCTACCGACCGAACACCGGGGAGCTGTTTTTT

j_gene: TRBJ1-1
len: 12
v_gene: TRBV29-1
d_gene: TRBD1
abundance: NA
CDR3aa: CSARQGHTEAFF
CDR3nt: TGCAGCGCTCGACAGGGCCACACTGAAGCTTTCTTT

j_gene: TRBJ2-1
len: 15
v_gene: TRBV29-1
d_gene: TRBD2
abundance: NA
CDR3aa: CSVETSGSSYNEQFF
CDR3nt: TGCAGCGTTGAAACTAGCGGGAGCTCCTACAATGAGCAGTTCTTC

j_gene: TRBJ2-5
len: 15
v_gene: TRBV9
d_gene: TRBD1
abundance: NA
CDR3aa: CASTPTGTGIETQYF
CDR3nt: TGTGCCAGCACCCCAACCGGGACAGGGATTGAGACCCAGTACTTC

j_gene: TRBJ1-1
len: 11
v_gene: TRBV29-1
d_gene: NA
abundance: NA
CDR3aa: CSVDSGAEAFF
CDR3nt: TGCAGCGTTGACTCTGGGGCTGAAGCTTTCTTT

j_gene: TRBJ1-3
len: 16
v_gene: TRBV18
d_gene: TRBD1
abundance: NA
CDR3aa: CASSLGNRGHGNTIYF
CDR3nt: TGTGCCAGCTCACTTGGGAACAGGGGGCACGGAAACACCATATATTTT

j_gene: TRBJ2-3
len: 14
v_gene: TRBV5-4
d_gene: NA
abundance: NA
CDR3aa: CASRRDSSTDTQYF
CDR3nt: TGTGCCAGCAGGCGGGACAGTAGCACAGATACGCAGTATTTT

j_gene: TRBJ2-7
len: 10
v_gene: TRBV5-8
d_gene: NA
abundance: NA
CDR3aa: CASSFYEQYF
CDR3nt: TGTGCCAGCAGCTTCTACGAGCAGTACTTC

j_gene: TRBJ2-5
len: 14
v_gene: TRBV30
d_gene: NA
abundance: few
CDR3aa: CAWSDSAEVETQYF
CDR3nt: TGTGCCTGGAGTGATTCGGCGGAGGTGGAGACCCAGTACTTC

j_gene: TRBJ2-3
len: 14
v_gene: TRBV5-1
d_gene: NA
abundance: NA
CDR3aa: CASSLDTRVDTQYF
CDR3nt: TGCGCCAGCAGCTTGGATACTCGGGTTGATACGCAGTATTTT

j_gene: TRBJ1-6
len: 17
v_gene: TRBV5-6
d_gene: TRBD1
abundance: NA
CDR3aa: CASSIRRDSSYNSPLHF
CDR3nt: TGTGCCAGCAGCATCCGTCGGGACAGCTCCTATAATTCACCCCTCCACTTT

j_gene: TRBJ2-5
len: 14
v_gene: TRBV29-1
d_gene: TRBD2
abundance: NA
CDR3aa: CSAGPLAGRETQYF
CDR3nt: TGCAGCGCCGGCCCCCTAGCGGGGCGAGAGACCCAGTACTTC

j_gene: TRBJ2-2
len: 11
v_gene: TRBV10-3
d_gene: NA
abundance: NA
CDR3aa: CAIRRDRELFF
CDR3nt: TGTGCCATCAGGAGGGACAGGGAGCTGTTTTTT

j_gene: TRBJ1-1
len: 13
v_gene: TRBV18
d_gene: NA
abundance: NA
CDR3aa: CASSPIEKHEAFF
CDR3nt: TGTGCCAGCTCACCAATTGAAAAACATGAAGCTTTCTTT

j_gene: TRBJ2-7
len: 16
v_gene: TRBV18
d_gene: NA
abundance: NA
CDR3aa: CASSPPSGTGGYEQYF
CDR3nt: TGTGCCAGCTCACCACCGTCCGGGACGGGCGGCTACGAGCAGTACTTC

j_gene: TRBJ1-3
len: 15
v_gene: TRBV6-5
d_gene: NA
abundance: NA
CDR3aa: CASSYSQGTGNTIYF
CDR3nt: TGTGCCAGCAGTTACTCGCAGGGGACTGGAAACACCATATATTTT

j_gene: TRBJ2-6
len: 19
v_gene: TRBV21-1
d_gene: NA
abundance: NA
CDR3aa: CASSGVEGSHLSGANVLTF
CDR3nt: TGTGCCAGCAGCGGAGTGGAAGGCAGCCACCTCTCTGGGGCCAACGTCCTGACTTTC

j_gene: TRBJ1-5
len: 13
v_gene: TRBV7-9
d_gene: NA
abundance: NA
CDR3aa: CASSPHSDQPQHF
CDR3nt: TGTGCCAGCAGCCCCCACAGTGATCAGCCCCAGCATTTT

j_gene: TRBJ2-5
len: 15
v_gene: TRBV7-8
d_gene: TRBD1
abundance: NA
CDR3aa: CASSGAGQGQETQYF
CDR3nt: TGTGCCAGCAGCGGCGCAGGACAGGGCCAAGAGACCCAGTACTTC

j_gene: TRBJ2-5
len: 12
v_gene: TRBV30
d_gene: NA
abundance: NA
CDR3aa: CAWSQGRETQYF
CDR3nt: TGTGCCTGGAGTCAGGGTCGGGAGACCCAGTACTTC

j_gene: TRBJ2-3
len: 16
v_gene: TRBV19
d_gene: TRBD2
abundance: NA
CDR3aa: CASSIQLAGYTDTQYF
CDR3nt: TGTGCCAGTAGTATACAGCTAGCGGGATACACAGATACGCAGTATTTT

j_gene: TRBJ2-5
len: 15
v_gene: TRBV6-1
d_gene: NA
abundance: NA
CDR3aa: CASSEGNRKGETQYF
CDR3nt: TGTGCCAGCAGTGAAGGTAACAGGAAAGGGGAGACCCAGTACTTC

j_gene: TRBJ1-1
len: 15
v_gene: TRBV11-3
d_gene: NA
abundance: NA
CDR3aa: CASSLDLSISTEAFF
CDR3nt: TGTGCCAGCAGCTTAGATCTGTCGATTTCCACTGAAGCTTTCTTT

j_gene: TRBJ2-5
len: 16
v_gene: TRBV10-1
d_gene: NA
abundance: NA
CDR3aa: CAGQVMINRAQETQYF
CDR3nt: TGCGCCGGCCAGGTAATGATCAATCGGGCCCAAGAGACCCAGTACTTC

j_gene: TRBJ2-7
len: 13
v_gene: TRBV5-6
d_gene: TRBD1
abundance: NA
CDR3aa: CASSRDRRSEQYF
CDR3nt: TGTGCCAGCAGCCGGGACAGGCGAAGCGAGCAGTACTTC

j_gene: TRBJ1-1
len: 16
v_gene: TRBV6-6
d_gene: NA
abundance: once
CDR3aa: CASSSLLGGEDTEAFF
CDR3nt: TGTGCCAGCAGTTCCCTCCTGGGGGGGGAGGACACTGAAGCTTTCTTT

j_gene: TRBJ2-5
len: 15
v_gene: TRBV27
d_gene: TRBD1
abundance: NA
CDR3aa: CASGQGQGGQETQYF
CDR3nt: TGTGCCAGCGGACAGGGACAGGGGGGCCAAGAGACCCAGTACTTC

j_gene: TRBJ1-2
len: 15
v_gene: TRBV6-5
d_gene: TRBD1
abundance: NA
CDR3aa: CASSSGQGAGYGYTF
CDR3nt: TGTGCCAGCAGCTCGGGACAGGGAGCGGGCTATGGCTACACCTTC

j_gene: TRBJ2-1
len: 18
v_gene: TRBV19
d_gene: TRBD2
abundance: NA
CDR3aa: CASSIIGLAGGIYNEQFF
CDR3nt: TGTGCCAGTAGTATAATCGGACTAGCGGGGGGAATTTACAATGAGCAGTTCTTC